These T cell receptor beta chains were read from a single sample in a study of control samples from healthy donors and cancer patients. Data came from immunoSEQ multiplex PCR; TCRdb stores just in-frame clones and leaves some out. The sample lists 150,000 to 200,000 clones; 92% were seen once. What was sequenced was blood. Receptor source: a woman aged 30 to 39 in good health. CDR3s include the opening cysteine and the closing phenylalanine or tryptophan. A D gene is named only where the DNA matches it firmly.

j_call v_call d_call cdr3_nt cdr3_aa
TRBJ2-3 TRBV6-2/TRBV6-3 TRBD2 TGTGCCAGCAGTTTCGGGGGGGAGACAGATACGCAGTATTTT CASSFGGETDTQYF
TRBJ2-1 TRBV6-2/TRBV6-3 - TGTGCCAGCAGTTACGGGGGCTTGCGGGAGCAGTTCTTC CASSYGGLREQFF
TRBJ1-1 TRBV19 - TGTGCCAGTAGTATGGGAAACATTAACACTGAAGCTTTCTTT CASSMGNINTEAFF
TRBJ2-7 TRBV7-9 - TGTGCCAGCAGCTTAGTGGGGGCAAAACTAGGGGAGCAGTACTTC CASSLVGAKLGEQYF
TRBJ2-1 TRBV30 TRBD2 TGTGCCTGGAGTCCTAGCGGGCCGTACCCGTTCTTC CAWSPSGPYPFF
TRBJ1-2 TRBV15 - TGTGCCACCAGCAGAGTCAGGGGCCCCTATGGCTACACCTTC CATSRVRGPYGYTF
TRBJ2-3 TRBV4-1 - TGCGCCAGCAGCGATAGCGGAGACACAGATACGCAGTATTTT CASSDSGDTDTQYF
TRBJ2-3 TRBV7-6 TRBD1 TGTGCCAGCAGCGTAGGACCGGGACAGGGGGCAAATACGCAGTATTTT CASSVGPGQGANTQYF
TRBJ2-1 TRBV6-5 TRBD1 TGTGCCAGCAGTTCACCCGGGACAGTTTACAATGAGCAGTTCTTC CASSSPGTVYNEQFF
TRBJ2-3 TRBV5-1 TRBD1 TGCGCCAGCAGCTTTGTCCCGTGGGGACAGAACACAGATACGCAGTATTTT CASSFVPWGQNTDTQYF
TRBJ2-3 TRBV7-9 TRBD2 TGTGCCAGCAGCGGAGCGGCGGGAGTGACAGATACGCAGTATTTT CASSGAAGVTDTQYF
TRBJ1-2 TRBV28 TRBD1 TGTGCCAGCAGTCCCCCGGACAGGGTGGGTTATGGCTACACCTTC CASSPPDRVGYGYTF
TRBJ1-1 TRBV20-1 - TGCAGCAGCCCGGTGAACACTGAAGCTTTCTTT CSSPVNTEAFF
TRBJ2-1 TRBV6-5 - TGTGCCAGCAGTTCCGTCGGACACTACAATGAGCAGTTCTTC CASSSVGHYNEQFF
TRBJ2-2 TRBV7-3 - TGTGCCGTAGGTTCGGGAGAGGAGCTGTTTTTT CAVGSGEELFF
TRBJ2-5 TRBV19 TRBD1 TGTGCCAGTAGTGACAGGGGGCAGACCCAGTACTTC CASSDRGQTQYF